This TCR beta chain was sequenced for a study of blood T cell repertoires in COVID-19. The CDR3 consists of 17 residues. The V gene lost 0 bases and the J gene lost 3 bases, with 17 bases spanning the gap. Repertoires were generated with immunoSEQ multiplex PCR, while TCRdb's copy carries only in-frame clones and drops some. The top ten hold 15% to 20% of the sample, which has about 48,000 clones, about 76% seen once. The chain is built from TRBV23-1 and TRBJ1-1; D unclear. TRBV23-1 falls under the ORF class, with uncertain function. Sample: peripheral blood. This sequence originates from a human donor with active or convalescent COVID-19. The donor label of this sample is uncertain. The CDR3 coding sequence is TGCGCCAGCAGTCAATCGATCGGGGAGCGGAGGGACACTGAAGCTTTCTTT. The encoded protein is CASSQSIGERRDTEAFF.